Listed below are T cell receptor beta chains from one sample, sequenced in a study of blood T cell repertoires in COVID-19. Clones were read by immunoSEQ multiplex PCR, and TCRdb kept only the in-frame ones, dropping some. This sample has about 130,000 clones, with about 90% found just once. The specimen was peripheral blood. These receptors were obtained from a woman aged 55-70 years with acute or convalescent COVID-19. Both conserved end residues are part of each CDR3. A D gene is named only where the DNA matches it firmly.

cdr3_nt cdr3_aa j_call d_call cdr3_length v_call
TGTGCCAGCAGTGAAGCTCCTAGCGGGATCGGTGCAGATACGCAGTATTTT CASSEAPSGIGADTQYF TRBJ2-3 TRBD2 17 TRBV2
TGTGCCAGTAGTAGGGGGACAGTCGGGGGTTCACCCCTCCACTTT CASSRGTVGGSPLHF TRBJ1-6 TRBD1 15 TRBV19
TGTGCCAGCAGTGAAGTGCGAAGCGGGAATGAGCAGTTCTTC CASSEVRSGNEQFF TRBJ2-1 - 14 TRBV2
TGTGCCATCAAGGGGCGGGGCGGGCGCACAGATACGCAGTATTTT CAIKGRGGRTDTQYF TRBJ2-3 - 15 TRBV6-5
TGTGCTAGTGGTCCTGACAGATTCAATGAGCAGTTCTTC CASGPDRFNEQFF TRBJ2-1 - 13 TRBV12-5
TGTGCCAGCAGCTTAGGGCGGAAAGAGACCCAGTACTTC CASSLGRKETQYF TRBJ2-5 - 13 TRBV13
TGTGCCAGTACCCTAACTAGCGGTCCCACAGATACGCAGTATTTT CASTLTSGPTDTQYF TRBJ2-3 TRBD2 15 TRBV19
TGTGCCAGTAGTAGGGACAATTGGGCCAATGAGCAGTTCTTC CASSRDNWANEQFF TRBJ2-1 - 14 TRBV19
TGTGCCAGCAGCCGCCGGGACTACCCCGTGGGTGAGCAGTTCTTC CASSRRDYPVGEQFF TRBJ2-1 TRBD2 15 TRBV3-1/TRBV3-2
TGTGCCACCTCACAGGACTATAGCAATCAGCCCCAGCATTTT CATSQDYSNQPQHF TRBJ1-5 - 14 TRBV19
TGTGCCAGCAGTTTCCCGACTGCTGGGGCTTTCTTT CASSFPTAGAFF TRBJ1-1 - 12 TRBV28
TGTGCCAGCAGCCTCGACCAGGGCTATGGCTACACCTTC CASSLDQGYGYTF TRBJ1-2 - 13 TRBV2
TGCGCCAGCAGCTTGGGACTAAGCGGAGGGCCCCAGCAGTTCTTC CASSLGLSGGPQQFF TRBJ2-1 - 15 TRBV5-1